In its sample, the clone carrying this T cell receptor (beta chain) was seen a few times. The antigen remains undetermined. Libraries were prepared by immunoSEQ multiplex PCR; TCRdb keeps only in-frame clonotypes and omits some of them. The sample consists of roughly 30,000 clones, about four fifths of them appearing once. Germline V gene sequence: CDR1 MNHEY, CDR2 SVGAGI. V was trimmed by 6 bases and J by 4 bases, leaving 12 bases between them. The CDR3 runs to 13 residues. The data belong to a study of PD-1 blockade in classical Hodgkin lymphoma. Study results and caveats: Those patients who began receiving nivolumab less than 1 year after ASCT had lower diversity, and they were excluded. Patients who responded completely had about the same baseline diversity as newly diagnosed patients. At C4D1, TCR diversity had climbed significantly for CD4+ cells, though not for CD8+ cells. Baseline TCR diversity was reportedly lower in newly diagnosed patients than in healthy donors. It was reported as lower still in relapsed/refractory patients.

As for time point: cycle 4 day 1 (C4D1), after about 6 weeks of nivolumab. Each patient relapsed following autologous stem cell transplantation, and prior brentuximab vedotin exposure differed. The sample consisted of peripheral blood mononuclear cells (PBMCs), taken before the fourth cycle of nivolumab. The chain links TRBV6-5 to TRBJ1-2, with D unresolved. The TCR originated in a human donor with classical Hodgkin lymphoma. The CDR3 DNA reads TGTGCCAGCAGACAAAACACAGTCTATGGCTACACCTTC. Residues: CASRQNTVYGYTF.